A selection of T cell receptor beta chains follows, all from one sample in a study of cytomegalovirus exposure and HLA in healthy donors. Assay used: immunoSEQ multiplex PCR; TCRdb lists only in-frame clones, some missing. The table has 200,000 to 250,000 clones, about 80% seen once. Sequences were obtained from PBMCs. These receptors were obtained from a man aged 18 to 29 in good health and CMV-seronegative. CDR3s include the opening cysteine and the closing phenylalanine or tryptophan. D genes are given only for firm matches. A row's size may be missing; if present it is once, few, many or a size class.

TRBJ1-1 TRBD1 TRBV19 once CASSIPTGKGTEAFF TGTGCCAGTAGTATACCGACAGGGAAGGGCACTGAAGCTTTCTTT
TRBJ2-1 TRBD2 TRBV18 - CASSRSGTNNEQFF TGTGCCAGCTCACGCAGCGGGACCAACAATGAGCAGTTCTTC
TRBJ1-5 - TRBV2 - CASSEGSGGRQPQHF TGTGCCAGCAGTGAAGGTTCGGGGGGCCGGCAGCCCCAGCATTTT
TRBJ2-2 TRBD1 TRBV5-1 - CASSLGTGVTGELFF TGCGCCAGCAGCTTGGGGACAGGGGTCACCGGGGAGCTGTTTTTT
TRBJ2-7 - TRBV2 - CASSDGRGGYEQYF TGTGCCAGCAGTGACGGCCGAGGAGGCTACGAGCAGTACTTC
TRBJ1-3 - TRBV29-1 few CSVGGGNTIYF TGCAGCGTTGGCGGAGGAAACACCATATATTTT
TRBJ2-3 - TRBV5-1 - CASSSTQGGRDTQYF TGCGCCAGCAGCTCTACACAGGGGGGGAGAGATACGCAGTATTTT
TRBJ2-5 - TRBV6-5 few CASSFTGMGQETQYF TGTGCCAGCAGTTTTACAGGAATGGGCCAAGAGACCCAGTACTTC
TRBJ1-4 - TRBV30 once CAWSVLGSEKLFF TGTGCCTGGAGTGTACTTGGTAGTGAAAAACTGTTTTTT
TRBJ2-2 TRBD1 TRBV28 - CASSFAGQGMVFF TGTGCCAGCAGTTTTGCCGGACAGGGGATGGTGTTTTTT
TRBJ2-7 - TRBV28 - CASSTYEQYF TGTGCCAGCAGTACATACGAGCAGTACTTC
TRBJ2-2 - TRBV5-4 - CASSLLNSITGELFF TGTGCCAGCAGCTTACTCAACTCGATCACCGGGGAGCTGTTTTTT
TRBJ2-7 - TRBV10-3 once CAISEHIPPPSEQYF TGTGCCATCAGTGAGCACATCCCCCCACCTTCGGAGCAGTACTTC
TRBJ2-7 - TRBV27 - CASSQGTGFYEQYF TGTGCCAGCAGTCAGGGGACGGGGTTCTACGAGCAGTACTTC
TRBJ1-6 - TRBV11-2 - CASSSLGGHHNSPLHF TGTGCCAGCAGCTCACTGGGGGGGCACCATAATTCACCCCTCCACTTT
TRBJ2-7 TRBD1 TRBV18 - CASSPSSGTGSGEQYF TGTGCCAGCTCACCATCGTCCGGGACAGGGTCTGGCGAGCAGTACTTC
TRBJ2-5 - TRBV13 - CASSSVTRAETQYF TGTGCCAGCAGCTCCGTCACTAGGGCGGAGACCCAGTACTTC
TRBJ2-1 - TRBV7-2 few CASSSPRGREDFYNEQFF TGTGCCAGCAGCTCCCCGAGGGGGCGGGAGGACTTCTACAATGAGCAGTTCTTC
TRBJ2-7 TRBD1 TRBV19 - CASSGTGVFEQYF TGTGCCAGTTCCGGGACAGGGGTATTCGAGCAGTACTTC
TRBJ2-5 - TRBV7-8 - CAVGETQYF TGTGCGGTCGGAGAGACCCAGTACTTC
TRBJ2-1 - TRBV7-9 - CSSSPRDEQFF TGTTCCAGCAGCCCGAGGGATGAGCAGTTCTTC
TRBJ2-5 TRBD1 TRBV11-2 - CASSLGQSEAETQYF TGTGCCAGCAGCTTGGGACAGAGTGAGGCAGAGACCCAGTACTTC
TRBJ2-1 - TRBV7-9 - CASINSGGSSYNEQFF TGTGCCAGCATCAACAGTGGAGGGAGCTCCTACAATGAGCAGTTCTTC
TRBJ1-3 - TRBV9 - CASSVGGFGNTIYF TGTGCCAGCAGCGTAGGAGGGTTCGGAAACACCATATATTTT
TRBJ2-1 - TRBV4-1 - CASSQASQNNEQFF TGCGCCAGCAGCCAAGCCTCCCAGAACAATGAGCAGTTCTTC
TRBJ2-7 - TRBV6-6 - CASSYSLVYEQYF TGTGCCAGCAGTTACTCGTTAGTTTACGAGCAGTACTTC
TRBJ2-7 TRBD1 TRBV30 - CTGRDRVPYEQYF TGTACCGGAAGAGACAGGGTGCCCTACGAGCAGTACTTC
TRBJ1-1 - TRBV20-1 - CSAPRYAEAFF TGCAGTGCCCCACGGTACGCTGAAGCTTTCTTT
TRBJ2-1 TRBD2 TRBV15 few CATSRDRVAGGYNEQFF TGTGCCACCAGCAGAGATCGGGTAGCGGGAGGTTACAATGAGCAGTTCTTC
TRBJ1-1 TRBD1 TRBV5-1 - CASSLVRGSTEAFF TGCGCCAGCAGCTTAGTCAGGGGGTCCACTGAAGCTTTCTTT
TRBJ1-4 TRBD1 TRBV4-1 - CASSQDQGGRYEKLFF TGCGCCAGCAGCCAAGATCAGGGGGGCAGGTATGAAAAACTGTTTTTT
TRBJ2-7 - TRBV30 - CASREQYF TGTGCCAGCCGCGAGCAGTACTTC
TRBJ1-5 TRBD1 TRBV6-5 - CASRRTGVVDQPQHF TGTGCCAGCAGACGAACAGGGGTTGTCGATCAGCCCCAGCATTTT
TRBJ2-7 TRBD1 TRBV5-1 - CASSEDRGTGYEQYF TGCGCCAGCAGCGAAGACAGGGGCACGGGATACGAGCAGTACTTC
TRBJ1-1 - TRBV6-6 - CASTEGTEAFF TGTGCCAGCACCGAGGGCACTGAAGCTTTCTTT
TRBJ1-3 - TRBV6-1 - CASSPLGGTGNTIYF TGTGCCAGCAGCCCCCTGGGGGGAACTGGAAACACCATATATTTT
TRBJ2-7 TRBD1 TRBV2 once CASDRESEDEQYF TGTGCCAGCGACAGGGAAAGTGAGGACGAGCAGTACTTC